What follows are 28 T cell receptor beta chains derived from one specimen sequenced in a study of blood T cell repertoires in COVID-19. The method was immunoSEQ multiplex PCR; TCRdb's version includes in-frame clones alone and lacks a portion of them. The sample consists of more than 70,000 clones, 87% of them appearing once. The sequencing sample was made of peripheral blood. The source of these receptors is a woman in her forties or fifties with active or convalescent COVID-19.

The V and J genes are TRBV18 and TRBJ2-1; TRBD1 matches at 7 bases. Germline V gene lookup returns CDR1 KGHSH and CDR2 LQKENI. Unmatched junction bases numbered 2, after V lost 3 bases and J lost 0 bases. The CDR3 is made up of 15 amino acids. The chain's CDR3 is CASSPDRISYNEQFF. Here the CDR3 DNA reads TGTGCCAGCTCACCGGACAGGATCTCCTACAATGAGCAGTTCTTC.

The rearrangement joins TRBV5-4 to TRBJ1-1, with 9 bases identical to TRBD1. The CDR3 spans 13 residues. In germline, CDR1 is SGHNT, CDR2 YYREEE (reference sequence). V shed 4 bases, J shed 5 bases, and the junction held 3 bases outside the gene matches. CDR3 sequence: CASSRQGGTEAFF. DNA of the CDR3: TGTGCCAGCAGCCGACAGGGGGGGACTGAAGCTTTCTTT.

The chain joins TRBV18 to TRBJ1-1; no firm D call. V lost 2 bases to trimming and J lost 4 bases, with 5 bases between them. The germline gives CDR1 KGHSH, CDR2 LQKENI. This CDR3 has 12 amino acids. As DNA, the CDR3 is TGTGCCAGCTCACCAGGGAGCACTGAAGCTTTCTTT. Translating it yields CASSPGSTEAFF.

The rearrangement joins TRBV25-1 to TRBJ2-5; a possible D gene is TRBD2 (5 bases). Germline values: CDR1 MGHDK, CDR2 SYGVNS. V was clipped by 5 bases and J by 2 bases, with 12 bases between them. The CDR3 length is 14 residues. This CDR3 is CASSPSGLQETQYF. CDR3 nucleotide sequence: TGTGCCAGCAGTCCCAGCGGTTTGCAAGAGACCCAGTACTTC.

This clone was observed a few times. V gene TRBV6-6 combines with J gene TRBJ1-1; perhaps TRBD1 as D (5 bases). V was shortened by 6 bases and J by 0 bases, with 14 bases between the two germline ends. Germline V gene lookup returns CDR1 MNHNY and CDR2 SVGAGI (reference sequence). The CDR3 has 15 residues. CDR3 loop: CASRQATGVNTEAFF. For the CDR3, the DNA is TGTGCCAGCAGGCAGGCCACGGGGGTGAACACTGAAGCTTTCTTT.

This chain joins TRBV19 and TRBJ2-4, with 9 positions matching TRBD1. The germline V gene has CDR1 LNHDA and CDR2 SQIVND (reference sequence). The CDR3 is made up of 18 amino acids. V was clipped by 6 bases and J by 3 bases; unmatched bases: 15. The CDR3 bases are TGTGCCAGTAGAGTATATAAGGTTCCGGGACAGGGCAAAAACATTCAGTACTTC. It translates to CASRVYKVPGQGKNIQYF.

J is TRBJ2-7 and V is TRBV7-8, with 7 bases identical to TRBD1. The V segment lost 6 bases and the J segment 5 bases; nucleotides outside the gene matches: 10. The germline V gene has CDR1 SGHVS and CDR2 FQNEAQ. The CDR3 runs to 14 residues. CDR3: CASRLDRLGDEQYF. CDR3 nucleotides: TGTGCCAGCAGGTTGGACAGGCTTGGGGACGAGCAGTACTTC.

A single count supports this clone. J is TRBJ1-1 and V is TRBV7-2; D unresolved. CDR1 is SGHTA and CDR2 is FQGNSA in the germline V gene. The ends were cut back, 2 bases at V and 4 bases at J, with 17 bases in the middle. This CDR3 region has 16 residues. This CDR3 is CASSLNSVGLGTEAFF. For the CDR3, the DNA is TGTGCCAGCAGCTTAAACAGTGTGGGCCTCGGCACTGAAGCTTTCTTT. The entire variable domain, with the rest obtained from reference TRBV7-2 and TRBJ1-1, is as follows: GAGVSQSPSNKVTEKGKDVELRCDPISGHTALYWYRQSLGQGLEFLIYFQGNSAPDKSGLPSDRFSAERTGGSVSTLTIQRTQQEDSAVYLCASSLNSVGLGTEAFFGQGTRLTVV.

The rearrangement joins TRBV10-3 to TRBJ1-2, with 8 bases aligning to TRBD1. V trimming: 10 bases; J trimming: 6 bases; junction bases outside the gene matches: 10. The germline V gene has CDR1 ENHRY and CDR2 SYGVKD. The CDR3 length is 13 residues. In DNA, the CDR3 is TGTGCCACCGCACGCCAGACAGGGGATGGCTACACCTTC. Translated: CATARQTGDGYTF.

The J gene is TRBJ2-3, the V gene TRBV15; D is ambiguous. The V end lost 0 bases, the J end lost 10 bases, and 17 bases lay between the germline ends. The V gene's germline CDR1 is LNHNV and CDR2 YYDKDF (reference sequence). CDR3 length: 15 residues. The CDR3 nucleotides read TGTGCCACCAGCAGAGATTTGGTCCAACAGTTGGCGCAGTATTTT. This translates into CATSRDLVQQLAQYF.

The CDR3 loop reads CASRPPGQGSYEQYF. DNA for the CDR3: TGTGCCAGCAGGCCCCCCGGACAGGGGAGTTACGAGCAGTACTTC. The gene calls are TRBV6-5 and TRBJ2-7, with 9 bases identical to TRBD1. J lost 4 bases, V lost 6 bases, and 10 bases had no gene match. From germline, CDR1 is MNHEY and CDR2 SVGAGI. This CDR3 has 15 amino acids.

The chain has TRBV3-1 (or the pseudogene TRBV3-2) and TRBJ1-2; D is possibly TRBD1 (6 bases). The CDR3 is 15 residues long. Germline CDR1 is LGHDT and CDR2 is YNNKEL (reference sequence). Trimming stripped 1 base from V and 4 bases from J, with 13 bases between. The chain's CDR3 is CASSQGPDSFYGYTF. In nucleotides, the CDR3 is TGTGCCAGCAGCCAAGGCCCGGACAGCTTCTATGGCTACACCTTC.

This chain joins TRBV29-1 and TRBJ1-2, with 8 bases lining up with TRBD1. The CDR3 totals 14 residues. V lost 3 bases and J lost 3; bases outside the gene matches: 6. Germline-derived CDR1 and CDR2 are SQVTM and ANQGSEA. The DNA for the CDR3 is TGCAGCGTTGACCAACAGGGGGATCACTATGGCTACACCTTC. Translation gives CSVDQQGDHYGYTF. The full variable domain, completed using reference TRBV29-1 and TRBJ1-2, is SAVISQKPSRDICQRGTSLTIQCQVDSQVTMMFWYRQQPGQSLTLIATANQGSEATYESGFVIDKFPISRPNLTFSTLTVSNMSPEDSSIYLCSVDQQGDHYGYTFGSGTRLTVV.

V gene TRBV25-1 combines with J gene TRBJ2-5; maybe TRBD1 (5 bases). With 4 bases removed from V and 5 bases from J, the gap between germline ends came to 17 bases. The CDR3 spans 15 residues. Germline CDR1 reads MGHDK; CDR2 reads SYGVNS. The CDR3 spells CASSAHGRARETQYF. CDR3 DNA sequence: TGTGCCAGCAGTGCCCACGGCAGGGCTAGGGAGACCCAGTACTTC. Drawing the rest from reference TRBV25-1 and TRBJ2-5, the complete variable domain is EADIYQTPRYLVIGTGKKITLECSQTMGHDKMYWYQQDPGMELHLIHYSYGVNSTEKGDLSSESTVSRIRTEHFPLTLESARPSHTSQYLCASSAHGRARETQYFGPGTRLLVL.

The chain is built from TRBV30 and TRBJ2-7, with D tentatively TRBD2 (5 bases). Germline values: CDR1 GTSNPN, CDR2 SVGIG (reference sequence). This CDR3 has 18 residues. Trimming cost V 0 bases and J 2 bases, with 23 bases left between them. CDR3 amino acids: CAWSVGHPAAGWTYEQYF. CDR3 nucleotide sequence: TGTGCCTGGAGTGTAGGGCACCCGGCGGCGGGTTGGACCTACGAGCAGTACTTC.

This rearrangement joins TRBV20-1 to TRBJ2-7, with 7 bases identical to TRBD2. This CDR3 region has 14 residues. The V gene end was trimmed by 3 bases and the J gene end by 6 bases; junction bases not matched to a gene: 11. Looked up from germline, CDR1 is DFQATT and CDR2 is SNEGSKA (reference sequence). The CDR3 spells CSASFLAGVSEQYF. As DNA, the CDR3 is TGCAGTGCTAGTTTCCTGGCGGGGGTATCCGAGCAGTACTTC.

This clone came up once. The chain uses TRBV25-1 and TRBJ2-5; D unclear. Germline loops: CDR1 MGHDK, CDR2 SYGVNS. With 2 bases removed from V and 3 bases from J, the gap between germline ends came to 10 bases. The CDR3 runs to 14 residues. The CDR3 spells CASSESKIKETQYF. The CDR3 DNA sequence: TGTGCCAGCAGTGAAAGCAAGATAAAAGAGACCCAGTACTTC.

The chain joins TRBV21-1 to TRBJ1-2. TRBV21-1 is listed as a pseudogene. This CDR3 comprises 14 residues. The CDR3, as DNA: TGTGCCAGCAGCAAAGCGCGGGAGGTCTATGGCTACACCTTC. This translates into CASSKAREVYGYTF.

About this clone itself: The junction differs from germline at one of its ends, possibly a read error. The CDR3 coding sequence is TGCAGTGCCTCTGCGATCGCCCACTTC. As protein: CSASAIAHF. The chain is built from TRBV20-1 and TRBJ2-7; D unresolved. The CDR3 totals 9 residues. CDR1 and CDR2 (germline): DFQATT, SNEGSKA (reference sequence).

The chain's CDR3 is CASSYPRAGNNEQFF. CDR3 coding DNA: TGTGCCAGCAGCTACCCCCGGGCGGGCAACAATGAGCAGTTCTTC. The J gene is TRBJ2-1, the V gene TRBV7-9, with D maybe TRBD2 (5 bases). With 4 bases removed from V and 5 bases from J, the gap between germline ends came to 15 bases. Germline CDR1 is SEHNR and CDR2 is FQNEAQ (reference sequence). The CDR3 sequence is 15 residues long.

This sequence joins TRBV7-2 and TRBJ1-1; 8 bases agree with TRBD1. The CDR3 covers 13 residues. Germline V lookup: CDR1 SGHTA, CDR2 FQGNSA. V shed 2 bases, J shed 8 bases, and the junction held 4 bases outside the gene matches. For the CDR3, the DNA is TGTGCCAGCAGCTTAAAAGGGACAGGAGAAGCTTTCTTT. It codes for CASSLKGTGEAFF.

The rearrangement links TRBV7-2 to TRBJ1-5, with 9 bases aligning to TRBD1. V shed 5 bases and J 4 bases; nucleotides not matched to a gene: 6. The CDR3 runs 15 residues. Germline loops: CDR1 SGHTA, CDR2 FQGNSA. CDR3 in amino acids: CASSTRQGGNQPQHF. As DNA, the CDR3 is TGTGCCAGCAGCACGAGACAGGGGGGAAATCAGCCCCAGCATTTT.

J is TRBJ1-1 and V is TRBV19, with TRBD1 identical over 10 bases. V was pared by 7 bases and J by 0 bases, with 5 bases of the junction left unmatched. CDR3 size: 15 residues. CDR1 and CDR2 from the germline V gene are LNHDA and SQIVND (reference sequence). CDR3 DNA sequence: TGTGCCAGTACCCCGACAGGGGGCATGAACACTGAAGCTTTCTTT. It is translated as CASTPTGGMNTEAFF.

This sequence joins TRBV4-3 and TRBJ1-6; D may be TRBD1 (6 bases). The germline CDR1 and CDR2 sequences are LGHNA and YSLEER. The CDR3 loop spans 17 amino acids. The germline V and J ends were trimmed by 0 bases and 7 bases, with 16 bases remaining between them. CDR3 sequence (DNA): TGCGCCAGCAGCCAAGAGTTTTTCGGGACAAACAATTCACCCCTCCACTTT. As protein: CASSQEFFGTNNSPLHF.

The chain combines TRBV6-5 with TRBJ1-6; D gene uncertain. V lost 5 bases, J lost 0 bases, and 5 bases lay in between. Germline V gene data show CDR1 as MNHEY and CDR2 as SVGAGI. The length of the CDR3 is 14 residues. CDR3 in DNA: TGTGCCAGCAGTACCTACTCCTATAATTCACCCCTCCACTTT. Translating it yields CASSTYSYNSPLHF.

The chain is built from TRBV18 and TRBJ1-2, with 10 positions matching TRBD1. Germline CDR1 and CDR2: KGHSH and LQKENI. With V trimmed by 4 bases and J by 13 bases, 9 bases remained unmatched. The CDR3 has 13 residues. The CDR3 reads CASSLIDRGRLTF. The CDR3 nucleotides read TGTGCCAGCTCACTAATTGACAGGGGGCGCCTCACCTTC.

This sequence joins TRBV19 and TRBJ1-4; a weak D match, TRBD1 (5 bases). This CDR3 has 14 amino acids. Germline CDR1 reads LNHDA; CDR2 reads SQIVND (reference sequence). V shed 5 bases and J shed 7 bases, with 14 bases lying between them. CDR3: CASSFPGWAEKLFF. CDR3 bases: TGTGCCAGTAGTTTCCCAGGGTGGGCTGAAAAACTGTTTTTT.

The gene calls are TRBV4-3 and TRBJ1-6; D not certain. CDR1 and CDR2 from the germline V gene are LGHNA and YSLEER. V was cut by 4 bases and J by 8 bases, with 12 bases left in between. The CDR3 extends over 14 amino acids. CDR3 sequence reads: CASSLGETYSPLHF. The CDR3 nucleotides read TGCGCCAGCAGCCTCGGGGAAACCTATTCACCCCTCCACTTT.